This TCR beta chain was identified during a study of blood T cell repertoires in COVID-19. V lost 5 bases and J lost 6, with 20 bases in between. CDR1 is SGHRS and CDR2 is YFSETQ in the germline V gene. CDR3 length: 15 residues. Data came from immunoSEQ multiplex PCR; TCRdb stores just in-frame clones and leaves some out. The sample has about 180,000 clones; around 85% are singletons. The chain carries TRBV5-1 and TRBJ1-2; D might be TRBD1 (5 bases). The sequence came from a man at least 80 years old with COVID-19, enrolled during active disease. Sequenced material: peripheral blood. This chain's CDR3 is CASRRGGEERDGYTF. CDR3 sequence (DNA): TGCGCCAGCAGGCGCGGGGGGGAAGAACGGGATGGCTACACCTTC.